These T cell receptor beta chains were read from a single sample in a study of CD8 T cells in Susac syndrome. TCRdb re-analysed the immunoSEQ multiplex PCR reads in MiXCR, keeping a single row per CDR3 protein. The repertoire holds about 280,000 distinct CDR3 sequences, with 80% to 90% as singletons. Sequencing used CD8+ T cells from PBMCs. These TCRs come from a human donor with multiple sclerosis. The conserved cysteine and the conserved F or W are not part of the CDR3 here. The listing skips clone size in some rows; elsewhere it reads once, few, many or a size class.

NA | TRBV4-1 | ASSQVTGVVQPQH
once | TRBV19 | ASSIPTSYEQY
NA | TRBV19 | ASSTGYGEKLF
NA | TRBV7-6 | ASSQGGGSMSYNEQF
NA | TRBV4-2 | ASSPESVTHNTGELF
NA | TRBV12-3/TRBV12-4 | ASSSRTSGRIDTQY
few | TRBV5-6 | ASSAGTTSYEQY
few | TRBV7-9 | ASSLGAGSFYEQY
NA | TRBV28 | ASSLSRDDGNQPQH
NA | TRBV5-1 | ASSLETSGSYNEQF
NA | TRBV7-9 | ASSLRSGSYNEQF
few | TRBV7-9 | ASSLGQGLTYEQY
NA | TRBV6-1 | ASSPRQGLAKNIQY
NA | TRBV28 | ASSLQGAVYGYT
NA | TRBV13 | ASSSGGASSTDTQY
once | TRBV27 | ASSLQADNEQF
NA | TRBV12-3/TRBV12-4 | ASSLSGRFLEKLF
NA | TRBV7-9 | ASSPRQRHSGNTIY
NA | TRBV12-3/TRBV12-4 | ASSFAGGAGRQPQH
NA | TRBV28 | ASRPPDSTSYEQY
NA | TRBV28 | ASSSGLEQF
NA | TRBV3-1 | ASSSAGNTEAF